This paragraph reports one TCR beta chain. This specimen comes from a study of T cell changes during pregnancy in multiple sclerosis. Only in-frame clones appear in the TCRdb table, and some are missing; sequencing was by immunoSEQ multiplex PCR. Of tens of thousands of clones in the sample, 75% to 95% are singletons; the top ten hold approximately 13%. There are 14 residues in the CDR3. V lost 3 bases and J lost 2, with 11 bases in between. Germline CDR1 is MDHEN and CDR2 is SYDVKM. The clonotype was recovered from a female donor with multiple sclerosis, enrolled in a pregnancy study. The V gene is TRBV28, the J gene TRBJ2-7; D is perhaps TRBD1 (6 bases). This specimen consisted of CD8+ T cells from peripheral blood mononuclear cells, obtained in the first trimester of pregnancy. The CDR3 loop reads CASSFMAGAYEQYF. The CDR3 DNA reads as TGTGCCAGCAGTTTCATGGCAGGGGCCTACGAGCAGTACTTC.